Presented here are 12 T cell receptor beta chains from one specimen sequenced in a study of OX40 agonist ivuxolimab in advanced cancers. The protocol was immunoSEQ multiplex PCR, while the TCRdb copy is restricted to in-frame clones and leaves out a portion. Of about 77,000 clones listed, approximately 87% are singletons. Source: CD4+ or CD8+ T cells sorted from blood, taken in a trial of the OX40 agonist ivuxolimab. The receptors originated from an adult with an advanced solid tumor such as melanoma, head and neck, liver or kidney cancer.

This clone appeared a single time. The V and J genes are TRBV7-3 and TRBJ2-2; maybe TRBD1 (5 bases). The CDR3 has 14 residues. The germline CDR1 and CDR2 sequences are SGHTA and FQGTGA. Trimming took off 5 bases at V and 1 base at J, with 8 bases between the two ends. The CDR3 nucleotides read TGTGCCAGCAGCCGCGGACAGAACACCGGGGAGCTGTTTTTT. This codes for CASSRGQNTGELFF.

This chain links TRBV5-8 with TRBJ2-4; tentative D call: TRBD2 (6 bases). CDR3 length: 18 residues. The V end was cut by 3 bases, the J end by 0 bases, with 19 bases between. Germline V gene sequence: CDR1 SGHTS, CDR2 YDEGEE. CDR3 DNA: TGTGCCAGCAGCTCCGGCCTTTTCGAGGGAGGAGCCAAAAACATTCAGTACTTC. Residues: CASSSGLFEGGAKNIQYF. Looking up the rest from reference TRBV5-8 and TRBJ2-4 gives the full variable domain: EAGVTQSPTHLIKTRGQQATLRCSPISGHTSVYWYQQALGLGLQFLLWYDEGEERNRGNFPPRFSGRQFPNYSSELNVNALELEDSALYLCASSSGLFEGGAKNIQYFGAGTRLSVL.

The chain carries TRBV7-2 and TRBJ1-2, with D perhaps matching TRBD1 (5 bases). The CDR3 sequence is 13 residues long. CDR1 is SGHTA and CDR2 is FQGNSA in the germline V gene. Trimming took off 4 bases at V and 6 bases at J, with 12 bases between the two ends. The CDR3 loop reads CASSSRVSDGYTF. DNA for the CDR3: TGTGCCAGCAGCTCCAGGGTATCCGATGGCTACACCTTC.

This clone has just one count. This rearrangement joins TRBV2 to TRBJ2-7, with TRBD2 matching over 8 bases. The CDR3 is made up of 14 amino acids. The germline V gene has CDR1 SNHLY and CDR2 FYNNEI. V gave up 6 bases and J gave up 4 bases; unmatched junction bases: 8. The CDR3 spells CASSPAGVGYEQYF. The CDR3 DNA reads as TGTGCCAGCAGCCCAGCGGGAGTTGGATACGAGCAGTACTTC.

V usage is TRBV5-1 and J usage is TRBJ2-2; D uncertain. The germline V gene has CDR1 SGHRS and CDR2 YFSETQ. This CDR3 has 13 amino acids. V lost 1 base to trimming and J lost 5 bases, with 6 bases between them. CDR3 in DNA: TGCGCCAGCAGCTTGCTAGGGACCGGGGAGCTGTTTTTT. It codes for CASSLLGTGELFF.

The rearrangement uses TRBV25-1 and TRBJ2-1; D is perhaps TRBD1 (6 bases). The V end was cut by 3 bases, the J end by 6 bases, with 18 bases between. CDR1 and CDR2 from the germline V gene are MGHDK and SYGVNS. The CDR3 loop spans 16 amino acids. The CDR3 region is CASSENTGTPSNEQFF. DNA of the CDR3: TGTGCCAGCAGTGAGAATACCGGGACACCGAGCAATGAGCAGTTCTTC.

The chain has TRBV10-1 and TRBJ2-1; no firm D call. CDR3 length: 14 amino acids. The V end was cut by 0 bases, the J end by 5 bases, with 8 bases between. CDR1 and CDR2 from the germline V gene are WNHNN and SYGVQD (reference sequence). The CDR3 DNA follows: TGCGCCAGCAGTGAGTCGGCCTGGGACAATGAGCAGTTCTTC. It yields the protein CASSESAWDNEQFF.

This clone has just a few counts. V usage is TRBV4-1 and J usage is TRBJ1-5; 8 bases are a match to TRBD1. Germline values: CDR1 MGHRA, CDR2 YSYEKL. This CDR3 comprises 14 residues. The V and J ends lost 5 bases and 7 bases, in that order; junction bases with no gene match: 7. Here the CDR3 reads CASSRTGNEQPQHF. Here the CDR3 DNA reads TGCGCCAGCAGCAGGACAGGGAATGAACAGCCCCAGCATTTT.

V gene TRBV12-5 combines with J gene TRBJ1-3, with 7 nucleotides matching TRBD1. CDR1 is LGHNT, CDR2 FRNRAP, per germline. V was clipped by 6 bases and J by 4 bases; unmatched bases: 12. This CDR3 comprises 16 residues. CDR3 DNA: TGTGCTAGTGGAGATTACAAGGGGGCCAGAGGAAACACCATATATTTT. This encodes CASGDYKGARGNTIYF. The full variable domain, with the rest looked up from reference TRBV12-5 and TRBJ1-3, is DARVTQTPRHKVTEMGQEVTMRCQPILGHNTVFWYRQTMMQGLELLAYFRNRAPLDDSGMPKDRFSAEMPDATLATLKIQPSEPRDSAVYFCASGDYKGARGNTIYFGEGSWLTVV.

This chain uses TRBV6-1 with TRBJ2-1; TRBD2 is a possible D gene (6 bases). This CDR3 has 14 residues. From germline, CDR1 is MNHNS and CDR2 SASEGT. The ends were cut back, 8 bases at V and 6 bases at J, with 17 bases in the middle. The CDR3 is CASESQRASNEQFF. The DNA for the CDR3 is TGTGCCAGCGAAAGCCAGCGGGCCTCCAATGAGCAGTTCTTC.

This chain connects TRBV9 to TRBJ1-4; D is possibly TRBD1 (6 bases). CDR1 and CDR2 from the germline V gene are SGDLS and YYNGEE. V was shortened by 4 bases and J by 5 bases, with 21 bases between the two germline ends. The CDR3 has 17 amino acids. The CDR3: CASSSKEGGLLNEKLFF. The CDR3, as DNA: TGTGCCAGCAGCTCCAAAGAGGGGGGACTGTTAAATGAAAAACTGTTTTTT. The full variable domain, with the rest looked up from reference TRBV9 and TRBJ1-4, is DSGVTQTPKHLITATGQRVTLRCSPRSGDLSVYWYQQSLDQGLQFLIQYYNGEERAKGNILERFSAQQFPDLHSELNLSSLELGDSALYFCASSSKEGGLLNEKLFFGSGTQLSVL.

The chain employs TRBV7-2 and TRBJ2-7; 8 bases line up with TRBD1. Germline CDR1 SGHTA, CDR2 FQGNSA. The CDR3 consists of 15 residues. V lost 0 bases to trimming and J lost 5 bases; unmatched junction nucleotides: 6. This chain's CDR3 is CASSLAGTGNNEQYF. The CDR3 DNA follows: TGTGCCAGCAGCTTAGCCGGGACAGGTAACAACGAGCAGTACTTC.